One T cell receptor (beta chain) is described in this entry. As yet, its antigen is unknown. Treatment meaning: roughly 18 received Ad26.COV2.S at low or high dose, single or two shots; a few received placebo; per-sample allocation not given. Samples analyzed were those drawn on day 63 after the first vaccine or placebo injection. Vaccination used an Ad26 vector expressing Wuhan-strain SARS-CoV-2 spike. The data originate from a study of Ad26.COV2.S vaccination and SARS-CoV-2 variants. TCRdb's table, derived via immunoSEQ multiplex PCR, lists solely in-frame clones and lacks some. This sample carries about 250,000 clones, more than 70% of them seen once, and the ten largest clones take around 3.5%. V shed 6 bases, J shed 4 bases, and the junction held 5 bases outside the gene matches. CDR3 length: 13 residues. Germline V gene data show CDR1 as LGHNT and CDR2 as FRNRAP. Study-wide results and limits: Marked by substantial breadth, spike-specific CD8+ and CD4+ T cell responses were reportedly seen after vaccination. In TCR breadth and depth analyses, total T cell responses may have been underestimated.

The sequencing here drew on peripheral blood, taken in a trial of Ad26.COV2.S vaccine versus placebo. The chain couples TRBV12-5 to TRBJ2-5; the match to TRBD1 covers 7 bases. The sequence came from a person between 18 and 60 years old who received the Ad26.COV2.S COVID-19 vaccine or a placebo. The CDR3 DNA reads TGTGCTAGTGGGGCGACAGGGCCAGAGACCCAGTACTTC. Its translation: CASGATGPETQYF.